Following are 24 T cell receptor beta chains from one sample sequenced in a study of T cells in women clearing cervical HPV infection. Clones were sequenced by immunoSEQ multiplex PCR, and TCRdb holds only the in-frame ones, with some missing. The table gives 25,000 to 35,000 clones; the top ten clones make up about a sixth of it. The material sequenced was blood buffy coat. The receptors originated from a woman between 18 and 70 years old with a cervical HPV16 infection that either progressed to CIN3+ or cleared (not recorded which).

The CDR3 bases that were read are TGTGCCACCAGAGGCAGGGGCCCCTTCATCCGGCAAAAT. It specifies CATRGRGPFIRQN. The CDR3 in its entirety is CATRGRGPFIRQNQYF. The chain couples TRBV15 to TRBJ2-4, with D maybe TRBD1 (6 bases). Read data end 3 residues before the CDR3 end; the end is taken from the germline J gene. Germline V gene lookup returns CDR1 LNHNV and CDR2 YYDKDF (reference sequence). The CDR3 covers 16 residues.

On this clone itself: The read ends 3 residues before the CDR3 terminus; that terminus is restored from the germline J gene. This chain connects TRBV7-9 to TRBJ2-2; D might be TRBD1 (5 bases). This CDR3 is 14 amino acids long. Trimming pared 5 bases from V and 6 bases from J, leaving 13 bases between. Germline V lookup: CDR1 SEHNR, CDR2 FQNEAQ (reference sequence). The CDR3 is CASSPTLGAGELFF. CDR3 DNA, as far as it was read: TGTGCCAGCAGCCCTACTCTAGGGGCCGGGGAG.

Note on this clone: The CDR3 goes on 3 residues after the read ends, and that part is filled in from the germline J gene. The chain joins TRBV19 to TRBJ2-7; 8 bases fit TRBD2. The germline V gene encodes CDR1 LNHDA and CDR2 SQIVND (reference sequence). The CDR3 has 15 residues. The trim removed 3 bases at V and 5 bases at J, leaving 9 bases unmatched. CDR3 residues: CASSITASGLHEQYF. The covered CDR3 bases are TGTGCCAGTAGTATTACCGCTAGCGGGCTACACGAG.

Comment on this clone: The sequence runs out 3 residues before the end of the CDR3; the remainder is reconstructed from the germline J gene. The chain joins TRBV2 to TRBJ2-2, with 7 bases aligning to TRBD1. The CDR3 totals 16 residues. Germline V gene sequence: CDR1 SNHLY, CDR2 FYNNEI. CDR3 amino acids: CASSAGTVAYNSPLFF. The CDR3 bases that were read are TGTGCCAGCAGTGCGGGGACAGTTGCATATAATTCACCG.

Points on this clone: The CDR3 end is not reached by the read, which stops 3 residues before it; the germline J gene fills it in. The chain carries TRBV5-1 and TRBJ1-2; 8 bases fit TRBD1. CDR1 and CDR2 (germline): SGHRS, YFSETQ. The V gene end was trimmed by 4 bases and the J gene end by 1 base; junction bases not matched to a gene: 3. The CDR3 totals 14 residues. The CDR3 sequence: CASSADRDNYGYTF. The covered CDR3 bases are TGCGCCAGCAGCGCGGACAGGGATAACTATGGC.

Points on this clone: The read terminates 3 residues ahead of where the CDR3 ends, so the germline J gene completes it. The chain combines TRBV20-1 with TRBJ2-1; 12 nucleotides agree with TRBD2. CDR1 DFQATT and CDR2 SNEGSKA come from the germline V gene (reference sequence). CDR3 length equals 15 residues. J lost 8 bases, V lost 3 bases, and 8 bases had no gene match. The sequenced CDR3 bases are TGCAGTGCTAGCCGACTAGCGGGGGATCTCGATGAG. Its protein product is CSASRLAGDLDE. The entire CDR3 reads CSASRLAGDLDEQFF.

This CDR3 is CASSLRRGPTDTQYF. The sequenced CDR3 bases are TGTGCCAGCAGTTTAAGAAGGGGGCCTACTGATACG. The chain is built from TRBV12-3 or TRBV12-4 and TRBJ2-3, with TRBD1 matching 7 bases. The read ends 3 residues shy of where the CDR3 ends; the end is completed using the germline J gene. With 2 bases clipped from V and 6 bases from J, the junction kept 8 bases outside the gene matches. This CDR3 contains 15 residues.

Concerning this clone: Read sequence stops 3 residues before the CDR3 end, and the germline J gene provides the missing end. The J gene is TRBJ2-6, the V gene TRBV11-3; 10 bases line up with TRBD2. Looked up from germline, CDR1 is SGHNT and CDR2 is YENEEA. The junction had 0 bases not matched to a gene; V was cut back by 6 bases and J by 1 base. CDR3 size: 15 residues. The sequenced part of the CDR3 DNA is TGTGCCAGCAGTAGCGGGGGGTCTGGGGCCAACGTC. Its translation is CASSSGGSGANV. The whole CDR3 reads CASSSGGSGANVLTF.

A remark on this clone: Read coverage stops 3 residues before the CDR3 terminus; the germline J gene supplies the remainder. This chain links TRBV5-1 with TRBJ2-1, with TRBD2 matching over 11 bases. CDR3 length equals 14 residues. V lost 5 bases, J lost 4 bases, and 2 bases stayed unmatched. The germline gives CDR1 SGHRS, CDR2 YFSETQ. The CDR3 region is CASRGLAAYNEQFF. The DNA read from the CDR3 is TGCGCCAGCAGGGGACTAGCGGCGTACAATGAG.

Regarding this clone: Read coverage stops 3 residues before the CDR3 terminus; the germline J gene supplies the remainder. The chain couples TRBV6-2 or TRBV6-3 to TRBJ2-1; D perhaps matches TRBD1 (5 bases). V was trimmed by 2 bases and J by 2 bases, leaving 13 bases between them. The CDR3 sequence is 16 residues long. Germline CDR1 reads MNHEY; CDR2 reads SVGEGT. The CDR3 is CASSYHKTETYNEQFF. The CDR3 bases that were read are TGTGCCAGCAGTTACCACAAGACAGAAACCTACAATGAG.

Concerning this clone: The sequence runs out 3 residues before the end of the CDR3; the remainder is reconstructed from the germline J gene. V and J are TRBV19 and TRBJ1-1; D is perhaps TRBD1 (6 bases). The CDR3 contains 11 residues. Germline CDR1 LNHDA, CDR2 SQIVND (reference sequence). CDR3 DNA, as far as it was read: TGTGCCAGTAGTATTAGGGGGAGA. Encoded protein: CASSIRGR. The entire CDR3 sequence reads CASSIRGRAFF.

A remark on this clone: The CDR3 end is not reached by the read, which stops 3 residues before it; the germline J gene fills it in. The chain couples TRBV6-2 or TRBV6-3 to TRBJ1-2; possible D gene TRBD1, 5 bases. Germline V CDR1 and CDR2: MNHEY, SVGEGT. CDR3 length: 16 residues. The CDR3 spells CASSYSGLAGADTYTF. CDR3 DNA, as far as it was read: TGTGCCAGCAGTTACTCGGGACTAGCGGGAGCAGATACC.

A remark on this clone: The CDR3 is cut off 3 residues early in the read; its end comes from the germline J gene. The rearrangement joins TRBV19 to TRBJ1-2; TRBD1 aligns across 7 bases. The CDR3 is made up of 14 amino acids. Trimming took 2 bases from V and 7 from J; bases not matched to a gene: 7. Germline V lookup: CDR1 LNHDA, CDR2 SQIVND (reference sequence). CDR3 protein: CASSIIDRVGGYTF. Incomplete CDR3 DNA: TGTGCCAGTAGTATAATAGACAGGGTCGGTGGC.

Points on this clone: The observed sequence ends 3 residues before the CDR3 terminus, with the missing tail filled in from the germline J gene. V is TRBV10-3 and J is TRBJ1-5; D is possibly TRBD1 (6 bases). The CDR3 length is 14 residues. The V gene's germline CDR1 is ENHRY and CDR2 SYGVKD. Trimming took off 6 bases at V and 6 bases at J, with 15 bases between the two ends. The CDR3 is CAISDTGGGQPQHF. The CDR3 DNA, read in part, is TGTGCCATCAGCGATACGGGGGGCGGTCAGCCC.

Notes on this clone: The read comes to an end 3 residues before the CDR3 does, leaving the germline J gene to fill in the end. This chain links TRBV30 with TRBJ1-6; D remains unclear. CDR1 and CDR2 (germline): GTSNPN, SVGIG (reference sequence). V was clipped by 2 bases and J by 7 bases, with 12 bases between them. This CDR3 region has 14 residues. The CDR3 loop reads CAWSKETQNSPLHF. The covered CDR3 bases are TGTGCCTGGAGTAAGGAGACTCAAAATTCACCC.

Note on this clone: Read data end 3 residues before the CDR3 end; the end is taken from the germline J gene. V gene TRBV5-1 combines with J gene TRBJ2-7; possible D gene TRBD1, 5 bases. The V gene lost 1 base and the J gene lost 6 bases, with 8 bases spanning the gap. Germline V gene lookup returns CDR1 SGHRS and CDR2 YFSETQ. This CDR3 has 12 residues. CDR3 sequence reads: CASSLLQGEQYF. The sequenced CDR3 bases are TGCGCCAGCAGCTTGCTCCAGGGCGAG.

Remarks on this clone: The CDR3 extends 3 residues past the end of the read, so its final part is completed from the germline J gene. The J gene is TRBJ2-2, the V gene TRBV5-1, with D perhaps matching TRBD2 (6 bases). The ends were cut back, 3 bases at V and 5 bases at J, with 11 bases in the middle. This CDR3 contains 14 residues. Per the germline V gene, CDR1 is SGHRS and CDR2 is YFSETQ. Here the CDR3 reads CASSSSSVTGELFF. CDR3 DNA, as far as it was read: TGCGCCAGCAGCTCCTCTAGCGTTACCGGGGAG.

About this clone itself: The CDR3 is cut off 3 residues early in the read; its end comes from the germline J gene. The gene calls are TRBV2 and TRBJ1-5; D might be TRBD1 (5 bases). The V and J ends lost 4 bases and 5 bases respectively, with 9 bases between them. Germline CDR1 SNHLY, CDR2 FYNNEI. The CDR3 extends over 13 amino acids. CDR3 in amino acids: CASSAGGDQPQHF. CDR3 DNA (partial): TGTGCCAGCAGTGCAGGAGGGGATCAGCCC.

Comment on this clone: Read coverage stops 3 residues before the CDR3 terminus; the germline J gene supplies the remainder. J is TRBJ2-2 and V is TRBV7-6, with D possibly being TRBD1 (6 bases). The V and J ends lost 5 bases and 2 bases respectively, with 12 bases between them. Germline values: CDR1 SGHVS, CDR2 FNYEAQ. The CDR3 has 15 residues. CDR3: CASSPHRDNTGELFF. The sequenced CDR3 bases are TGTGCCAGCAGCCCTCACAGGGATAACACCGGGGAG.

With regard to this clone: The read terminates 3 residues ahead of where the CDR3 ends, so the germline J gene completes it. The V call is TRBV5-6, the J call TRBJ2-5, with 7 bases lining up with TRBD1. V lost 0 bases to trimming and J lost 6 bases; unmatched junction nucleotides: 5. Germline assignment: CDR1 SGHDT and CDR2 YYEEEE. The CDR3 consists of 14 residues. The CDR3 here is CASSLDDRVQTQYF. The DNA read from the CDR3 is TGTGCCAGCAGCTTGGACGACAGGGTGCAGACC.

Turning to this clone: The sequence runs out 3 residues before the end of the CDR3; the remainder is reconstructed from the germline J gene. J is TRBJ2-5 and V is TRBV20-1, with 7 bases that match TRBD1. This CDR3 has 13 residues. Germline CDR1 is DFQATT and CDR2 is SNEGSKA (reference sequence). Trimming at V came to 4 bases and at J to 4 bases, leaving 6 bases not matched to a gene. CDR3 residues: CSATKGAAETQYF. The sequenced part of the CDR3 DNA is TGCAGTGCTACAAAGGGGGCGGCAGAGACC.

On this clone itself: The read finishes 3 residues shy of the CDR3 end, and the germline J gene is used to complete it. The chain uses TRBV18 and TRBJ1-2; D uncertain. CDR1 is KGHSH and CDR2 is LQKENI in the germline V gene. The V and J ends lost 4 bases and 3 bases respectively, with 9 bases between them. The CDR3 covers 13 residues. CDR3 sequence: CASSLGLDYGYTF. The sequenced part of the CDR3 DNA is TGTGCCAGCTCACTGGGCCTGGACTATGGC.

In the case of this clone: The read ends 3 residues before the CDR3 terminus; that terminus is restored from the germline J gene. V is TRBV7-8 and J is TRBJ1-2; 7 bases match TRBD1. This CDR3 is 17 amino acids long. Germline CDR1 is SGHVS and CDR2 is FQNEAQ. The DNA read from the CDR3 is TGTGCCAGCAGCAGTATTCCCCACCAACCCGACAGGGCCGGC. It translates to CASSSIPHQPDRAG. In full, the CDR3 is CASSSIPHQPDRAGYTF.

As to this clone: The read falls 3 residues short of the CDR3 end, and the missing part is taken from the germline J gene. V is TRBV4-1 and J is TRBJ2-3; D uncertain. Germline V gene data show CDR1 as MGHRA and CDR2 as YSYEKL. This CDR3 contains 14 residues. Trimming took off 3 bases at V and 2 bases at J, with 9 bases between the two ends. The sequenced part of the CDR3 DNA is TGCGCCAGCAGCCATTACAGCCCCACAGATACG. This translates into CASSHYSPTDT. The full CDR3 protein is CASSHYSPTDTQYF.